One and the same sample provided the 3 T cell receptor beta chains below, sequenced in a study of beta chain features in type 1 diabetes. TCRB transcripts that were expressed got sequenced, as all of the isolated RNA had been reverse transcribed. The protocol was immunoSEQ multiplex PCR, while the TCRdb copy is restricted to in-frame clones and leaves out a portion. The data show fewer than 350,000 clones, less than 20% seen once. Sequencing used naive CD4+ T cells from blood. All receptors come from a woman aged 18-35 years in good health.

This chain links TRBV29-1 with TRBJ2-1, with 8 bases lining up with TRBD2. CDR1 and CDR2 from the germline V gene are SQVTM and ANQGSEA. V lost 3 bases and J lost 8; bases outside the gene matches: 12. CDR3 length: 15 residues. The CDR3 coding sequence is TGCAGCGTTGATGTAGCGGGAATGTGGGAACATGAGCAGTTCTTC. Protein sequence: CSVDVAGMWEHEQFF.

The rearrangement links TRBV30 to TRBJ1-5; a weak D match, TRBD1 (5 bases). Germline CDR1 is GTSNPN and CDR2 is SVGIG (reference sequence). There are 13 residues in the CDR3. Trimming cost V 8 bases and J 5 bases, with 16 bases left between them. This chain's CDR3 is CAGGTAGDQPQHF. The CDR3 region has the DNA TGTGCCGGCGGGACCGCCGGGGATCAGCCCCAGCATTTT.

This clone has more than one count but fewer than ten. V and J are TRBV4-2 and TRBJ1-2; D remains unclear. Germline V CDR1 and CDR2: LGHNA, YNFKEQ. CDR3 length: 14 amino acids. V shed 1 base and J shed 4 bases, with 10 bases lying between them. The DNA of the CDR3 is TGTGCCAGCAGCCAAGGAAAAGCCTCCTATGGCTACACCTTC. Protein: CASSQGKASYGYTF.